The rows below give T cell receptor beta chains drawn from one sample of a study of blood T cell repertoires in COVID-19. Libraries were prepared by immunoSEQ multiplex PCR; TCRdb keeps only in-frame clonotypes and omits some of them. The sample lists hundreds of thousands of clones, around nine tenths occurring once. The source material was peripheral blood. These receptors came from a woman aged 30 to 39 with COVID-19, enrolled during active disease. Both conserved end residues are part of each CDR3. The order of the fields is J gene, V gene, clone size, D gene, CDR3 protein, CDR3 DNA. D genes are given only for firm matches. A row's size may be missing; if present it is once, few, many or a size class.

TRBJ1-1 | TRBV27 | NA | NA | CASSFFPNTEAFF | TGTGCCAGCAGTTTCTTTCCGAACACTGAAGCTTTCTTT
TRBJ2-5 | TRBV10-3 | NA | NA | CAISESKGEGAGFQETQYF | TGTGCCATCAGTGAGTCGAAGGGGGAAGGGGCAGGGTTCCAAGAGACCCAGTACTTC
TRBJ1-2 | TRBV3-1/TRBV3-2 | NA | NA | CASSQAGKGRGRGYTF | TGTGCCAGCAGCCAAGCCGGGAAGGGTCGGGGTCGTGGCTACACCTTC
TRBJ1-4 | TRBV4-2 | NA | TRBD1 | CASSHQGAANEKLFF | TGTGCCAGCAGCCATCAGGGGGCGGCTAATGAAAAACTGTTTTTT
TRBJ2-5 | TRBV12-3/TRBV12-4 | NA | NA | CASSRDSQETQYF | TGTGCCAGCAGTAGAGACAGCCAAGAGACCCAGTACTTC
TRBJ1-2 | TRBV19 | NA | NA | CASSISGSGGYTF | TGTGCCAGTAGTATAAGCGGAAGCGGAGGCTACACCTTC
TRBJ1-1 | TRBV7-7 | NA | TRBD1 | CASSLHGQGLNTEAFF | TGTGCCAGCAGCCTCCACGGACAGGGATTGAACACTGAAGCTTTCTTT
TRBJ2-7 | TRBV11-3 | NA | NA | CASSSSRDSSGEQYF | TGTGCCAGCAGCTCTTCGCGGGACTCCTCGGGGGAGCAGTACTTC
TRBJ2-1 | TRBV5-6 | NA | NA | CASSPTSNRVSYNEQFF | TGTGCCAGCAGCCCCACCTCTAACAGGGTCTCCTACAATGAGCAGTTCTTC
TRBJ1-1 | TRBV27 | NA | NA | CASSQGGRTEAFF | TGTGCCAGCAGTCAGGGAGGTAGGACTGAAGCTTTCTTT
TRBJ1-4 | TRBV7-8 | NA | TRBD1 | CASSLEGQPNEKLFF | TGTGCCAGCAGCTTGGAGGGACAGCCTAATGAAAAACTGTTTTTT
TRBJ2-7 | TRBV5-3 | NA | NA | CARSWQGSWYF | TGTGCCAGAAGCTGGCAGGGGTCGTGGTACTTC
TRBJ2-1 | TRBV11-2 | NA | NA | CASSPGRLGLNSYNEQFF | TGTGCCAGCAGCCCCGGCCGGTTGGGGCTGAACTCCTACAATGAGCAGTTCTTC
TRBJ2-3 | TRBV18 | NA | NA | CASSPVGDTQYF | TGTGCCAGCTCCCCCGTCGGAGATACGCAGTATTTT
TRBJ1-6 | TRBV18 | NA | TRBD1 | CASSPPTGQGASPLHF | TGTGCCAGCTCACCACCGACGGGACAGGGGGCTTCACCCCTCCACTTT
TRBJ1-5 | TRBV29-1 | NA | TRBD1 | CSPHRGYNQPQHF | TGCAGCCCACACAGGGGGTACAATCAGCCCCAGCATTTT
TRBJ1-2 | TRBV5-1 | once | TRBD1 | CASSEPTGDYGYTF | TGCGCCAGCAGCGAACCAACAGGGGACTATGGCTACACCTTC